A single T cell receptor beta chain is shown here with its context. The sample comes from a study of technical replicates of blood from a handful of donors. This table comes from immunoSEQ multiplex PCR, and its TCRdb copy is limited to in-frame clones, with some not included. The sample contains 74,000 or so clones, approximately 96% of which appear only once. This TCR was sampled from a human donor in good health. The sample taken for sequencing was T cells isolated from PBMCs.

DNA of the CDR3: TGCGCCAGCAGTGAACGGCCTGAGGACTACGAGCAGTACTTC. It translates to CASSERPEDYEQYF. The chain recombines TRBV10-1 with TRBJ2-7; D is undetermined. The CDR3 consists of 14 residues. The germline V gene has CDR1 WNHNN and CDR2 SYGVQD (reference sequence). The V gene lost 3 bases and the J gene lost 3 bases, with 12 bases spanning the gap.